The sample holds a few counts of the clone carrying this TCR beta chain. Its antigen remains unidentified. Compared with germline, one end of the junction differs, possibly owing to a read error. This CDR3 is 16 amino acids long. Germline V CDR1 and CDR2: MNHEY, SVGAGI. This sample was taken from a study of memory CD4+ T cells and cytomegalovirus serostatus. Only in-frame clones appear in the TCRdb table, and some are missing; sequencing was by immunoSEQ multiplex PCR. The sample lists approximately 45,000 clones; roughly 83% were seen once. Single viable CD3+CD4+CD8-CD45RO+ cells were sorted as the memory CD4+ T cells. Donors' CMV status reflects serum IgG against pp150, pp28, p38, p52. Study-level points and caveats: CD4+ memory repertoires contained about two fifths of the roughly 160 reported CMV TCRbeta sequences. Repertoires predicted CMV serostatus with median bootstrapped AUC of approximately 0.95.

The material sequenced was memory CD4+ T cells from blood. The source of this sequence is an adult in good health and CMV-seronegative. This rearrangement joins TRBV6-5 to TRBJ2-5, with 10 bases that match TRBD2. CDR3 loop: CASSYGVAGGQGTQYF. CDR3 nucleotide sequence: TGTGCCAGCAGTTACGGGGTAGCGGGGGGCCAAGGGACCCAGTACTTC.